This entry concerns a single T cell receptor beta chain. In this sample, this clonotype turned up many times. There is no known antigen for this receptor. Base qualities are not provided; no much larger clone lies one nucleotide away. This sample is drawn from a study of T cells after yellow fever vaccination (dated by TCRdb to the late 2010s). General notes on the study: The SMART-Seq v4 Ultra Low Input RNA kit was used to prepare libraries from fractions with low cell numbers. To track T-cell clones before and after primary and booster YFV17D yellow fever vaccination, bulk TCR alpha and beta repertoires were sequenced longitudinally. Two healthy male donors, one aged 18 to 29 and one aged 30 to 40 years, made up the cohort. Bulk PBMC replicates and cell subsets were isolated from blood drawn at multiple timepoints before and after both primary and secondary immunization.

What this sample's treatment or condition label stands for: live attenuated yellow fever vaccine strain. PBMCs were isolated from peripheral blood using a standard Ficoll-Paque protocol. CD4 and CD8 T-cell fractions were isolated with Dynabeads CD4 and CD8 positive selection kits. TriZol was used to extract RNA from bulk PBMCs, CD4 and CD8 fractions, and dextramer-positive and dextramer-negative fractions. Results and caveats for the whole study, not just this receptor: Compared with the primary T-cell response, the secondary T-cell response was faster but weaker, reaching its peak on day 5 rather than on day 15. Computational filtering was required because FACS-sorted repertoires could contain abundant contaminating clonotypes from the bulk population. Most clones expanded after primary vaccination were re-detected after the booster (approximately 95% of CD4 and around 86% of CD8), suggesting broad memory maintenance. A small fraction of clonotypes appeared in both the CD4 and CD8 compartments, likely as a result of convergent recombination. The study included only a couple of donors, which limits how far the findings can be generalized.

TCR cDNA was made using 5'RACE template switching, a step that added a universal primer site and unique molecular identifiers. Priming of cDNA synthesis was performed from both the TCR alpha and TCR beta constant segments. Library amplification involved two PCR steps, and the second step added sample barcodes and sequencing adapters. Sequencing of the libraries was done on either Illumina HiSeq 2500 (2x100 bp) or NovaSeq (2x150 bp). As for the authors' bioinformatics: MIGEC was used to demultiplex reads and collapse the reads into UMI consensus sequences, and MiXCR was used for V(D)J alignment. Clonotypes responding to the vaccine were identified with edgeR on replicate PBMC samples, with the criteria of FDR below 0.01 and a log2 fold change above 5 up to day 15. Each bulk clonotype was labeled CD4 or CD8 based on which sequenced repertoire, CD4 or CD8, contained the clonotype at higher abundance. TCRdb trimmed the raw reads at Q25, called clones with MiXCR and kept productive beta chains. Rows are unified per CDR3 protein, each entry keeping the most common DNA and genes. The V and J calls come from TCRdb's annotation, not from the publication. This sample holds tens of thousands of distinct CDR3 sequences; approximately 7% were observed only once. Around two fifths of the sample is held by the ten biggest clonotypes.

CDR1 is given as SNHLY and CDR2 as FYNNEI, both from the germline V gene. The V end gives up 8 bases and the J end 7 bases, leaving 11 bases in the junction not matched to a gene. CDR3 length: 16 amino acids, cysteine to phenylalanine. Only the CDR3 DNA stays, 48 bases, in frame from base 1. The material sequenced was CD8+ T cells sorted from PBMCs, taken on the day of the first yellow fever vaccination. This TCR came from a man aged 18-30 years who received the YFV17D yellow fever vaccine. The chain was built from TRBV2 and TRBJ2-3; the junction holds 14 bases that match TRBD2. The nucleotide sequence reads as follows: TGTGCCAGCGGGGGCCCGACTAGCGGGGGGGAGCATACGCAGTATTTT. The resulting protein is CASGGPTSGGEHTQYF.